The clone carrying this T cell receptor (beta chain) was detected only once. Its cognate antigen is unknown. This specimen belongs to a study of cytomegalovirus exposure and HLA in healthy donors. The overall study: A data release that came early held some 84 million unique TCRs from HLA-typed donors.

Findings and caveats of the study: Immune exposure was documented only through CMV serostatus. Analysis was performed later, and it showed HLA-associated TCR beta chains to be more clonally expanded than equally common others.

A multiplex PCR was run with 60 Vbeta primers and 13 Jbeta primers. TCRdb's copy holds only in-frame clones and misses some; the assay was immunoSEQ multiplex PCR. The sample has more than 150,000 clones, roughly 84% seen once. V lost 2 bases and J lost 4, with 8 bases in between. The germline V gene has CDR1 SGDLS and CDR2 YYNGEE. This CDR3 is built from 13 residues. The V and J genes are TRBV9 and TRBJ2-3, with D uncertain. The TCR originated in a girl in the first two years of life in good health and CMV-seronegative. Sequenced material: PBMCs. The chain's CDR3 is CASSVGAADTQYF. CDR3 in DNA: TGTGCCAGCAGCGTGGGCGCTGCAGATACGCAGTATTTT.